This TCR beta chain was identified during a study of T cells in localized non-small cell lung cancer. Overall study findings and caveats: Blood T cell density predicted longer survival; adjacent-lung clonality, shorter. Uninvolved adjacent lung showed higher T cell clonality than tumor. Sequencing, confined to only one tumor region, leaves heterogeneity possible.

As to this clone: Its antigen remains unknown.

Assay: immunoSEQ multiplex PCR; the TCRdb copy retains only in-frame clones and omits some. Of roughly 7,800 clones in the sample, under 95% were seen once. This CDR3 comprises 14 residues. The V gene lost 2 bases and the J gene lost 1 base, with 8 bases spanning the gap. The germline V gene has CDR1 SNHLY and CDR2 FYNNEI. Source: peripheral blood, taken before any cancer treatment. The rearrangement uses TRBV2 and TRBJ1-1; D not certain. This TCR came from a woman aged 35-75 years with stage I lung adenocarcinoma. The CDR3 DNA reads as TGTGCCAGCAGTGAACAGCGGGCGAACACTGAAGCTTTCTTT. Protein sequence: CASSEQRANTEAFF.